A single sample is the source of the 3 T cell receptor beta chains below, sequenced in a study of T cell responses to AZD1222 COVID-19 vaccine (dated by TCRdb to the early 2020s). The time point label of this sample denotes: about 28 days (+/-7) after the second vaccine dose. Sample treatment or condition, as interpreted from the label and publication: meningococcal conjugate vaccine given as trial control. Preparation of the library involved the immunoSEQ multiplex PCR assay. TCRdb carries this immuneACCESS record with in-frame sequences only. Its versions omit some clonotypes, under half of them owing to an unresolved V gene in the studies checked, with the rest unexplained. The sample contains fewer than 80,000 clones, about nine tenths of them found a single time. Of the sample, 10% falls within the top ten clones. This specimen consisted of peripheral blood, obtained 28 days after the second dose of the MenACWY control vaccine. Receptors originate from an adult who received the MenACWY meningococcal vaccine as a control.

There are a few counts of this clone. This chain uses TRBV5-4 with TRBJ2-5; possible D gene TRBD1, 5 bases. There are 15 residues in the CDR3. The germline gives CDR1 SGHNT, CDR2 YYREEE (reference sequence). Trimming stripped 1 base from V and 1 base from J, with 11 bases between. The CDR3 is CASSLRIGAQETQYF. CDR3 nucleotides: TGTGCCAGCAGCTTGAGGATAGGGGCCCAAGAGACCCAGTACTTC.

This clone has only a few counts. The chain couples TRBV19 to TRBJ1-5, with D hard to call. Deletions cut 0 bases from V and 12 bases from J, with 9 bases between. Per germline, CDR1 LNHDA and CDR2 SQIVND (reference sequence). The length of the CDR3 is 12 residues. Written as DNA, the CDR3 is TGTGCCAGTAGTATAGAAAGCCGGAACCAGCATTTT. Translated, it gives CASSIESRNQHF.

V gene TRBV21-1 combines with J gene TRBJ1-1. TRBV21-1 is annotated as a pseudogene. This CDR3 spans 14 amino acids. CDR3: CASSARVRDTEAFF. CDR3 in DNA: TGTGCCAGCAGCGCCAGGGTGAGGGACACTGAAGCTTTCTTT.